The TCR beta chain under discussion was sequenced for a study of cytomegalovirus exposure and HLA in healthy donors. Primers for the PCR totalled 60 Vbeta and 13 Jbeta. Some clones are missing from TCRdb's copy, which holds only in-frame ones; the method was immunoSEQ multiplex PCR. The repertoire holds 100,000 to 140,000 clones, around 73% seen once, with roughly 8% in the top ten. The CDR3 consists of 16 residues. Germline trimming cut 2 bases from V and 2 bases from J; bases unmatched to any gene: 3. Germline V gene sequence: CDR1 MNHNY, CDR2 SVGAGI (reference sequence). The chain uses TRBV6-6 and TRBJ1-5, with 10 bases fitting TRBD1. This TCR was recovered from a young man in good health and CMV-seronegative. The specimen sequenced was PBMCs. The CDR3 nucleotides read TGTGCCAGCAGTTACCCCGGGACAGGGGGCAATCAGCCCCAGCATTTT. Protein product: CASSYPGTGGNQPQHF.